These T cell receptor beta chains were read from a single sample in a study of OX40 agonist ivuxolimab in advanced cancers. Clones were sequenced by immunoSEQ multiplex PCR, and TCRdb holds only the in-frame ones, with some missing. The repertoire holds tens of thousands of clones, with roughly nine tenths as singletons. The starting material was CD4+ or CD8+ T cells sorted from blood, obtained in a trial of the OX40 agonist ivuxolimab. The source is an adult with an advanced solid tumor such as melanoma, head and neck, liver or kidney cancer. The CDR3 runs from the conserved cysteine through the conserved F or W. D genes are given only for firm matches. Clone size is not always given. Where it is, it says once, few, many or a class for expanded clones.

CDR3nt: TGTGCCAGTGCGTTGGGAGGGGGTAGCAATCAGCCCCAGCATTTT
CDR3aa: CASALGGGSNQPQHF
d_gene: NA
v_gene: TRBV19
abundance: NA
j_gene: TRBJ1-5

CDR3nt: TGCGCCAGCAGCCAAGGGGGTAATTCACCCCTCCACTTT
CDR3aa: CASSQGGNSPLHF
d_gene: NA
v_gene: TRBV5-1
abundance: NA
j_gene: TRBJ1-6

CDR3nt: TGTGCCAGCTCAACATCCGGGCAGAGTAGCAATCAGCCCCAGCATTTT
CDR3aa: CASSTSGQSSNQPQHF
d_gene: NA
v_gene: TRBV5-6
abundance: few
j_gene: TRBJ1-5

CDR3nt: TGCAGCGTTGAAGGGCAGGCAGCTAACTATGGCTACACCTTC
CDR3aa: CSVEGQAANYGYTF
d_gene: NA
v_gene: TRBV29-1
abundance: NA
j_gene: TRBJ1-2

CDR3nt: TGTGCCAGCACTAATGGGGGGCTCTCCTACGAGCAGTACTTC
CDR3aa: CASTNGGLSYEQYF
d_gene: NA
v_gene: TRBV28
abundance: NA
j_gene: TRBJ2-7

CDR3nt: TGCGCCAGCAGCCTGGGACAGTATACCACCGGGGAGCTGTTTTTT
CDR3aa: CASSLGQYTTGELFF
d_gene: TRBD1
v_gene: TRBV5-1
abundance: NA
j_gene: TRBJ2-2

CDR3nt: TGTGCCAGCAGCATAAACTGGAATACAGATACGCAGTATTTT
CDR3aa: CASSINWNTDTQYF
d_gene: NA
v_gene: TRBV7-2
abundance: NA
j_gene: TRBJ2-3

CDR3nt: TGTGCCAGCAGTCGGGACATCTACGAGCAGTACTTC
CDR3aa: CASSRDIYEQYF
d_gene: NA
v_gene: TRBV27
abundance: NA
j_gene: TRBJ2-7

CDR3nt: TGTGCCACAGGGCAGCCCCAGCATTTT
CDR3aa: CATGQPQHF
d_gene: NA
v_gene: TRBV19
abundance: NA
j_gene: TRBJ1-5

CDR3nt: TGTGCCAGTAGTAGAGGACACGGCTCTGGGGCCAACGTCCTGACTTTC
CDR3aa: CASSRGHGSGANVLTF
d_gene: NA
v_gene: TRBV19
abundance: few
j_gene: TRBJ2-6

CDR3nt: TGTGCCAGCAGTTACACGGGGAGAACAGGGATCGAGCGGTACTTC
CDR3aa: CASSYTGRTGIERYF
d_gene: NA
v_gene: TRBV6-5
abundance: NA
j_gene: TRBJ2-7

CDR3nt: TGCGCCAGCAGCCAGGTGGGGGAGGGGGAGACCCAGTACTTC
CDR3aa: CASSQVGEGETQYF
d_gene: TRBD2
v_gene: TRBV4-3
abundance: NA
j_gene: TRBJ2-5

CDR3nt: TGCGCCAGCAGCCCGAAGAATCCCCTAGCGGCCGGGGAGCTGTTTTTT
CDR3aa: CASSPKNPLAAGELFF
d_gene: TRBD2
v_gene: TRBV4-1
abundance: NA
j_gene: TRBJ2-2

CDR3nt: TGTGCCAGCGCACGAGGGTCAAGCAATCAGCCCCAGCATTTT
CDR3aa: CASARGSSNQPQHF
d_gene: NA
v_gene: TRBV7-2
abundance: NA
j_gene: TRBJ1-5

CDR3nt: TGCGCCAGCAGCCAAGAGGGGGGTGGGGTCTACAATGAGCAGTTCTTC
CDR3aa: CASSQEGGGVYNEQFF
d_gene: NA
v_gene: TRBV4-3
abundance: NA
j_gene: TRBJ2-1

CDR3nt: TGTGCCAGCAGCTTAACGCTGGGGACCAATGAAGCTTTCTTT
CDR3aa: CASSLTLGTNEAFF
d_gene: NA
v_gene: TRBV7-3
abundance: few
j_gene: TRBJ1-1

CDR3nt: TGCGCCAGCAGCCCCCACACGGGTACTGAAGCTTTCTTT
CDR3aa: CASSPHTGTEAFF
d_gene: NA
v_gene: TRBV5-1
abundance: NA
j_gene: TRBJ1-1

CDR3nt: TGTGCCAGCAGTCCGGACGGAGCGACCGGGGAGCTGTTTTTT
CDR3aa: CASSPDGATGELFF
d_gene: NA
v_gene: TRBV6-4
abundance: NA
j_gene: TRBJ2-2

CDR3nt: TGTGCCTGGAGTCTGCCTCCGAGGGATACGCAGTATTTT
CDR3aa: CAWSLPPRDTQYF
d_gene: NA
v_gene: TRBV30
abundance: NA
j_gene: TRBJ2-3

CDR3nt: TGTGCCAGCAGCACCGAGCGAGGCAATGAGCAGTTCTTC
CDR3aa: CASSTERGNEQFF
d_gene: NA
v_gene: TRBV7-2
abundance: NA
j_gene: TRBJ2-1

CDR3nt: TGTGCCAGCAGTAGAAGACAGGGTGGCTACGAGCAGTACTTC
CDR3aa: CASSRRQGGYEQYF
d_gene: TRBD1
v_gene: TRBV6-5
abundance: NA
j_gene: TRBJ2-7

CDR3nt: TGTGCCAGCAGCGCGGGGACAGGAAAAAACATTCAGTACTTC
CDR3aa: CASSAGTGKNIQYF
d_gene: TRBD1
v_gene: TRBV5-4
abundance: NA
j_gene: TRBJ2-4

CDR3nt: TGCAGCGTAGGGATCAATGAGCAGTTCTTC
CDR3aa: CSVGINEQFF
d_gene: NA
v_gene: TRBV29-1
abundance: NA
j_gene: TRBJ2-1

CDR3nt: TGTGCCAGCTCACCCCAGGGGAACAATGAGCAGTTCTTC
CDR3aa: CASSPQGNNEQFF
d_gene: NA
v_gene: TRBV18
abundance: NA
j_gene: TRBJ2-1

CDR3nt: TGTGCCAGTGGGCTGGGGGGTTACTATGGCTACACCTTC
CDR3aa: CASGLGGYYGYTF
d_gene: NA
v_gene: TRBV19
abundance: NA
j_gene: TRBJ1-2

CDR3nt: TGTGCCAGCAGCAAAGCCGGGACTAGCCTAAGCGAGCAGTACTTC
CDR3aa: CASSKAGTSLSEQYF
d_gene: TRBD2
v_gene: TRBV28
abundance: NA
j_gene: TRBJ2-7

CDR3nt: TGCGCCAGCAGCTTGTACACTTTCAGGGACACATTCACAGATACGCAGTATTTT
CDR3aa: CASSLYTFRDTFTDTQYF
d_gene: NA
v_gene: TRBV5-1
abundance: NA
j_gene: TRBJ2-3

CDR3nt: TGTGCCAGCAGCTCCCTCACAGGGATTAACTATGGCTACACCTTC
CDR3aa: CASSSLTGINYGYTF
d_gene: NA
v_gene: TRBV9
abundance: NA
j_gene: TRBJ1-2

CDR3nt: TGTGCCAGCAGTTACTCGACAGAAAGATCAGATACGCAGTATTTT
CDR3aa: CASSYSTERSDTQYF
d_gene: NA
v_gene: TRBV6-5
abundance: NA
j_gene: TRBJ2-3

CDR3nt: TGTGCCAGCAGCGTAGATACGGGAATAGCCCAGTACTTC
CDR3aa: CASSVDTGIAQYF
d_gene: NA
v_gene: TRBV9
abundance: NA
j_gene: TRBJ2-5

CDR3nt: TGTGCCATCAGTGAAGGATTCCGCTACGAGCAGTACTTC
CDR3aa: CAISEGFRYEQYF
d_gene: NA
v_gene: TRBV10-3
abundance: NA
j_gene: TRBJ2-7

CDR3nt: TGTGCCAGTAGTAAGGGGACTAGCGGGACCTACGAGCAGTACTTC
CDR3aa: CASSKGTSGTYEQYF
d_gene: TRBD2
v_gene: TRBV19
abundance: NA
j_gene: TRBJ2-7